The following is a T cell receptor (beta chain) sequence with its context. What it recognizes is unknown. The sample belongs to a study of cytomegalovirus exposure and HLA in healthy donors. Background on the study: Researchers previously reported finding 90 million to 130 million unique TCR beta sequences from some 180 million T cells.

Primers: 60 Vbeta forward and 13 Jbeta reverse. Data came from immunoSEQ multiplex PCR; TCRdb stores just in-frame clones and leaves some out. The sample has 210,000 or so clones; 60% to 85% are singletons. Study conclusions and caveats: Data from an earlier analysis indicated that most TCR beta V segments were productive either about 87% or about 30% of the time. In a later analysis, the majority of CMV-associated beta chains seemingly showed HLA restriction. Available immune exposure information covered CMV serostatus only.

The CDR3 covers 18 residues. J lost 10 bases, V lost 5 bases, and 17 bases had no gene match. CDR1 SGHTA and CDR2 FQGNSA come from the germline V gene. The sequenced sample consisted of PBMCs. The chain recombines TRBV7-2 with TRBJ2-5; 15 bases fit TRBD2. The clonotype originates from a man between 35 and 55 years old in good health and CMV-seronegative. The DNA of the CDR3 is TGTGCCAGCAGCCCGTCCGGGACTAGCGGGAGGCCTCAGCTCAGCCAGTACTTC. This encodes CASSPSGTSGRPQLSQYF. The full variable domain, with the rest looked up from reference TRBV7-2 and TRBJ2-5, is GAGVSQSPSNKVTEKGKDVELRCDPISGHTALYWYRQSLGQGLEFLIYFQGNSAPDKSGLPSDRFSAERTGGSVSTLTIQRTQQEDSAVYLCASSPSGTSGRPQLSQYFGPGTRLLVL.